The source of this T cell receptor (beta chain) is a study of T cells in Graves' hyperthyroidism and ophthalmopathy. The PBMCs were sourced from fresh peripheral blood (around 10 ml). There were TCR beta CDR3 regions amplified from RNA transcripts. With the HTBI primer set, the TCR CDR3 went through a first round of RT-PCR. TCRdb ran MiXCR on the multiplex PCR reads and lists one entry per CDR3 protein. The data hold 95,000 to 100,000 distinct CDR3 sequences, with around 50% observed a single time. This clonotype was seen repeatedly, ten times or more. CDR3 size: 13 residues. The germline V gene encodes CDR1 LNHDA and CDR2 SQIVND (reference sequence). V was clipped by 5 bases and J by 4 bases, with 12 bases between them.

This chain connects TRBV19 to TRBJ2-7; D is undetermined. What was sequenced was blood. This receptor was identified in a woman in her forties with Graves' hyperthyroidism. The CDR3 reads CASSADKGYEQYF. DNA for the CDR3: TGTGCCAGTAGTGCCGACAAAGGGTACGAGCAGTACTTC.